This is a list of T cell receptor beta chains from one sample in a study of OX40 agonist ivuxolimab in advanced cancers. Only in-frame clones appear in the TCRdb table, and some are missing; sequencing was by immunoSEQ multiplex PCR. The sample holds tens of thousands of clones, 90% seen once. This specimen consisted of CD4+ or CD8+ T cells sorted from blood, obtained in a trial of the OX40 agonist ivuxolimab. The source is an adult with an advanced solid tumor such as melanoma, head and neck, liver or kidney cancer. The CDR3 runs from the conserved cysteine through the conserved F or W. The order of the fields is CDR3 protein, CDR3 DNA, J gene, clone size, D gene, V gene. D genes are given only for firm matches. Clone sizes are given selectively: once, few, many, or a class where the clone is expanded.

CASSLGGRTDNEQFF TGTGCCAGCAGCTTAGGCGGGAGGACGGACAATGAGCAGTTCTTC TRBJ2-1 - TRBD2 TRBV7-3
CASSDYPTMPNEQFF TGTGCCAGCAGCGACTATCCGACTATGCCAAATGAGCAGTTCTTC TRBJ2-1 - - TRBV2
CASSWGGGPSTDTQYF TGCGCCAGCAGCTGGGGCGGGGGTCCTAGCACAGATACGCAGTATTTT TRBJ2-3 once TRBD2 TRBV5-1
CASIRASGYNEQFF TGTGCCAGCATCAGGGCTAGCGGCTACAATGAGCAGTTCTTC TRBJ2-1 - TRBD2 TRBV6-6
CASSIQSNTEAFF TGTGCCAGTAGTATCCAGTCGAACACTGAAGCTTTCTTT TRBJ1-1 few - TRBV19
CASSYSGQGGRETQYF TGTGCCAGCAGTTACTCGGGACAGGGAGGCCGAGAGACCCAGTACTTC TRBJ2-5 - TRBD1 TRBV6-6
CASRQGGRQQETQYF TGTGCCAGCCGCCAGGGGGGGCGGCAGCAAGAGACCCAGTACTTC TRBJ2-5 - - TRBV5-4
CASSQGDRGALTGELFF TGTGCCAGCAGCCAAGGGGACCGGGGGGCATTGACCGGGGAGCTGTTTTTT TRBJ2-2 few - TRBV4-2
CASSQETRETQYF TGCGCCAGCAGCCAAGAAACCCGGGAGACCCAGTACTTC TRBJ2-5 - - TRBV4-1
CASSLEGDTDTQYF TGTGCCAGCAGCTTAGAAGGGGACACAGATACGCAGTATTTT TRBJ2-3 - - TRBV11-3
CASSPNRGSGANVLTF TGTGCCAGCTCACCAAACAGGGGCTCTGGGGCCAACGTCCTGACTTTC TRBJ2-6 once TRBD1 TRBV18
CASSQLLAGYTDTQYF TGCGCCAGCAGCCAGTTATTAGCGGGATACACAGATACGCAGTATTTT TRBJ2-3 once TRBD2 TRBV4-1
CASSQDQQGGFEAFF TGTGCCAGCAGCCAAGATCAACAAGGGGGGTTTGAAGCTTTCTTT TRBJ1-1 - - TRBV4-2
CSVEDTATIGTQYF TGCAGCGTTGAAGATACAGCTACCATTGGGACCCAGTACTTC TRBJ2-5 - - TRBV29-1
CSVGGGYEQYF TGCAGCGTTGGGGGCGGGTACGAGCAGTACTTC TRBJ2-7 - - TRBV29-1
CSVGASGDTQYF TGCAGCGTTGGGGCTAGCGGAGATACGCAGTATTTT TRBJ2-3 - TRBD2 TRBV29-1
CASSIYSGLDTGELLF TGTGCCAGTAGTATTTATAGCGGGCTTGACACCGGGGAGCTGCTTTTT TRBJ2-2 - TRBD2 TRBV19